This TCR beta chain stems from a study of beta chain features in type 1 diabetes. Study-level background: Sorted cell examination encompassed 85 million to 140 million cells across all samples. The study, taken as a whole, reports: A moderate, significant TCRB CDR3 shortening appeared in type 1 diabetes across four CD4+ subsets.

V lost 5 bases and J 1 base, leaving 8 bases between the germline ends. This CDR3 spans 13 amino acids. The germline CDR1 and CDR2 sequences are SGHTA and FQGTGA. Regarding this clone: Its antigen remains unidentified.

Every bit of the isolated RNA underwent reverse transcription, so sequencing read expressed TCRB transcripts. Profiled with immunoSEQ multiplex PCR; TCRdb holds only in-frame clones, not every one. The data show around 170,000 clones, roughly 10% seen once. V usage is TRBV7-3 and J usage is TRBJ1-1, with a tentative D call TRBD1 (5 bases). The specimen sequenced was central memory CD4+ T cells from blood. This clonotype was obtained from a woman aged 30 to 39 with type 1 diabetes. The CDR3 DNA follows: TGTGCCAGCAGCGCTCAGGGGAACACTGAAGCTTTCTTT. This sequence encodes CASSAQGNTEAFF.